The clone carrying this T cell receptor beta chain has just a few counts. Its antigen remains unidentified. TCRB transcripts that were expressed got sequenced, as all of the isolated RNA had been reverse transcribed. Assay used: immunoSEQ multiplex PCR; TCRdb lists only in-frame clones, some missing. The sample includes roughly 340,000 clones, about 12% seen only once; the top ten take approximately 0.011%. The sample comes from a study of beta chain features in type 1 diabetes. Overall study results and limits: Type 1 diabetes patients had TCRB CDR3s that were shorter (moderately but significantly so) in all four CD4+ subsets.

Trimming removed 5 bases from V and 4 bases from J, with 9 bases in between. From germline, CDR1 is SGHDN and CDR2 FVKESK. The CDR3 is made up of 13 amino acids. The sequenced sample consisted of naive CD4+ T cells from blood. The rearrangement joins TRBV14 to TRBJ1-3, with a weak D call TRBD1 (5 bases). This receptor was identified in a woman between 18 and 29 years old with type 1 diabetes. The CDR3 sequence is CASSKNRGNTIYF. The CDR3 DNA follows: TGTGCCAGCAGCAAAAACAGGGGAAACACCATATATTTT.